What follows describes a single T cell receptor (beta chain). This specimen belongs to a study of T cells in Graves' hyperthyroidism and ophthalmopathy. V was shortened by 10 bases and J by 8 bases, with 11 bases between the two germline ends. The CDR3 totals 11 residues. Germline V lookup: CDR1 SNHLY, CDR2 FYNNEI. What was amplified from RNA transcripts were TCR beta CDR3 regions. The study used the HTBI primer set for a first-round RT-PCR of the TCR CDR3. In TCRdb, the multiplex PCR reads were re-called with MiXCR into one record per CDR3 protein. The sample contains roughly 300,000 distinct CDR3 sequences, around a fifth of which appear only once.

The specimen was blood. The source is a woman between 50 and 59 years old with Graves' hyperthyroidism. The rearrangement links TRBV2 to TRBJ1-4, with D maybe TRBD1 (5 bases). The CDR3 DNA reads TGTGCCACCACGTGGGGGGAAAAACTGTTTTTT. This translates into CATTWGEKLFF. Using reference TRBV2 and TRBJ1-4 for the parts outside the CDR3, the full variable domain is EPEVTQTPSHQVTQMGQEVILRCVPISNHLYFYWYRQILGQKVEFLVSFYNNEISEKSEIFDDQFSVERPDGSNFTLKIRSTKLEDSAMYFCATTWGEKLFFGSGTQLSVL.